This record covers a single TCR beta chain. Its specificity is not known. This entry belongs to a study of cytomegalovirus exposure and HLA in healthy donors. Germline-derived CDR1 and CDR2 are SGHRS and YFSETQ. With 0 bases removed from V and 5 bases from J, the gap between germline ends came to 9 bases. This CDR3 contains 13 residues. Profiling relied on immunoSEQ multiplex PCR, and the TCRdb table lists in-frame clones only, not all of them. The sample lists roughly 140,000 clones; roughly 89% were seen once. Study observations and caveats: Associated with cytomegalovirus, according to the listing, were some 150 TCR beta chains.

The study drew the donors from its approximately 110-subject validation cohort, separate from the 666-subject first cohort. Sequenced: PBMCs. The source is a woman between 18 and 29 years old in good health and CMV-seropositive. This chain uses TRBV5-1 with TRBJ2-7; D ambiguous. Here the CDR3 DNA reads TGCGCCAGCAGCTTGGACAGTTACCACGAGCAGTACTTC. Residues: CASSLDSYHEQYF. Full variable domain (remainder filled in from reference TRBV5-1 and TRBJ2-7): KAGVTQTPRYLIKTRGQQVTLSCSPISGHRSVSWYQQTPGQGLQFLFEYFSETQRNKGNFPGRFSGRQFSNSRSEMNVSTLELGDSALYLCASSLDSYHEQYFGPGTRLTVT.